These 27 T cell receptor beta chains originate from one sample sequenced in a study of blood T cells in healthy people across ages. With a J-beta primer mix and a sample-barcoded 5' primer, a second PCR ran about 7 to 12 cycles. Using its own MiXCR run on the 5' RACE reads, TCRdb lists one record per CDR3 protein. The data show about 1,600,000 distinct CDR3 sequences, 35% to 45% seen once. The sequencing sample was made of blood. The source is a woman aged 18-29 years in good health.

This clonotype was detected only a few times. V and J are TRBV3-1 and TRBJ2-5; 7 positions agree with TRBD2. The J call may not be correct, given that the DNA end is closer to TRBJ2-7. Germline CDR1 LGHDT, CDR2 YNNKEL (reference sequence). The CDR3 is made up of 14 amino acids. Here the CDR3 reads CASTLGRGVYEQYF. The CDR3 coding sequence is TGTGCCAGCACCCTGGGTCGGGGGGTCTACGAGCAGTACTTC.

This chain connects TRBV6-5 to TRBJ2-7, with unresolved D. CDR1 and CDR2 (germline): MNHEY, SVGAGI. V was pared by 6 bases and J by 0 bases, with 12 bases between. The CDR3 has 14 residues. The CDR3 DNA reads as TGTGCCAGCAGCCCCTACAGTAGCTCCTACGAGCAGTACTTC. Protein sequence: CASSPYSSSYEQYF.

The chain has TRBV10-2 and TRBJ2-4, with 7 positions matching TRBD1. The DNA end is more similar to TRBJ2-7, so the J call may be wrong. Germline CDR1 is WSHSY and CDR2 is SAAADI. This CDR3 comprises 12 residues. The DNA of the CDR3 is TGCGCCATCAGACAGGGTGTCCACGAGCAGTACTTC. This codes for CAIRQGVHEQYF.

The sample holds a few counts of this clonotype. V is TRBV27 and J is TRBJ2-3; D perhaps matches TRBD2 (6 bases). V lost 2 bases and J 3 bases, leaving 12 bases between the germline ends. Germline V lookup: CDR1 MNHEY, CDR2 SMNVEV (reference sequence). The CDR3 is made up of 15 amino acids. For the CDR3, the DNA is TGTGCCAGCAGTTTAGAGGGCGGGGTGACAGATACGCAGTATTTT. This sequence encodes CASSLEGGVTDTQYF.

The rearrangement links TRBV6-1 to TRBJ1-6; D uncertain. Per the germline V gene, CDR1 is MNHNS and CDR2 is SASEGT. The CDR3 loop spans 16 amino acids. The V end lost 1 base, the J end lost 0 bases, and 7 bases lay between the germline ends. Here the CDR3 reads CASSEDASSYNSPLHF. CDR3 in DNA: TGTGCCAGCAGTGAAGACGCTAGCTCCTATAATTCACCCCTCCACTTT.

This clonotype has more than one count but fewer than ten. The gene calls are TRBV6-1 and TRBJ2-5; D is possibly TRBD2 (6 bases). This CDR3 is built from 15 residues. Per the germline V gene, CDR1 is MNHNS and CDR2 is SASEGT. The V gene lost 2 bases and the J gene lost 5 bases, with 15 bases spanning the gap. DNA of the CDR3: TGTGCCAGCAGTGAAATAGGAGGGAATTGGGAGACCCAGTACTTC. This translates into CASSEIGGNWETQYF.

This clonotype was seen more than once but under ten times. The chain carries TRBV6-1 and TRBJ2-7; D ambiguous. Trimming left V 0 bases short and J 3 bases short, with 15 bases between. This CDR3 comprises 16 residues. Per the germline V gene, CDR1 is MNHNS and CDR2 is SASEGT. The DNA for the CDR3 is TGTGCCAGCAGTGAAGCAGAGACCGCCGGGCACTACGAGCAGTACTTC. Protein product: CASSEAETAGHYEQYF.

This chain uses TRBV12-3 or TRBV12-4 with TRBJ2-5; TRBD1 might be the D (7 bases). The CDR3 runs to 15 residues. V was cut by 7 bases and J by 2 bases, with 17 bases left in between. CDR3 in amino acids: CASMRRDSPQETQYF. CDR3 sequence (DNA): TGTGCCAGCATGAGGAGGGACAGCCCACAAGAGACCCAGTACTTC.

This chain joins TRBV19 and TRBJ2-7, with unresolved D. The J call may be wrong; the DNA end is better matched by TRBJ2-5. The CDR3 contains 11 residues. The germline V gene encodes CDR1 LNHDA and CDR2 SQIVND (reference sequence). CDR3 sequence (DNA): TGTGCCAGTAGTATTACGGGGACCCAGTACTTC. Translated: CASSITGTQYF.

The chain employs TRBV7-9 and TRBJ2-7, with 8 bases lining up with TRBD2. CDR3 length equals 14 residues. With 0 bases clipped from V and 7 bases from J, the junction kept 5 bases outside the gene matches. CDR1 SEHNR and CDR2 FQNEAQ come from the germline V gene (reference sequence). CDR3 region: CASSLAREVCEQYF. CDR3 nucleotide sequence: TGTGCCAGCAGCTTAGCGCGGGAGGTATGTGAGCAGTACTTC.

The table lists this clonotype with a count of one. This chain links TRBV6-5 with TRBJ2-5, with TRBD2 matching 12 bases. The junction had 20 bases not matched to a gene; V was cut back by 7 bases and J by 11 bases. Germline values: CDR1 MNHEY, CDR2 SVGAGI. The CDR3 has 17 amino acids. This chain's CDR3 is CASTSHTTGLAGSEQYF. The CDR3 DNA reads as TGTGCCAGCACTTCTCACACGACCGGACTAGCGGGGTCTGAGCAGTACTTC.

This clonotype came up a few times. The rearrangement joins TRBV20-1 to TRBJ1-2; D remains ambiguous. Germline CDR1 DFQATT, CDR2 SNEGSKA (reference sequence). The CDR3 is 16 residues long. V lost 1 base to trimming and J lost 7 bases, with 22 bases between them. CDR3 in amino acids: CSARGGFGEGSGGYTF. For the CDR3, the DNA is TGCAGTGCTAGAGGGGGATTTGGGGAGGGATCGGGTGGCTACACCTTC.

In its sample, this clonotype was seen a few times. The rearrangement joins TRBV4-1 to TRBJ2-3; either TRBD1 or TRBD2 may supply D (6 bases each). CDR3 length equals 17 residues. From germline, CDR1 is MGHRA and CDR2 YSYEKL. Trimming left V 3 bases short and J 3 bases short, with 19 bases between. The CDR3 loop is CASSHSRGLGGTDTQYF. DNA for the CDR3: TGCGCCAGCAGCCACTCCCGGGGGCTGGGGGGTACAGATACGCAGTATTTT.

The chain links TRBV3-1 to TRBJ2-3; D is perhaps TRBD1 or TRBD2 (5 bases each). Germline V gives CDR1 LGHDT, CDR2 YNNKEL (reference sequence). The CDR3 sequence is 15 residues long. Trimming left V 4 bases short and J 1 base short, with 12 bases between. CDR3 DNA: TGTGCCAGCAGCCCTCCGGGGCCTGGCACAGATACGCAGTATTTT. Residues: CASSPPGPGTDTQYF.

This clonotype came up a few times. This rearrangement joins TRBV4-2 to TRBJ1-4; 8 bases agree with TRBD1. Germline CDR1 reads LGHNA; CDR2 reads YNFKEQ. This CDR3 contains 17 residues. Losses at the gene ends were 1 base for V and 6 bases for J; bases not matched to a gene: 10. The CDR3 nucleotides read TGTGCCAGCAGCCAAGCAGCTGGACAGGGTACCGATGAAAAACTGTTTTTT. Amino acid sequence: CASSQAAGQGTDEKLFF.

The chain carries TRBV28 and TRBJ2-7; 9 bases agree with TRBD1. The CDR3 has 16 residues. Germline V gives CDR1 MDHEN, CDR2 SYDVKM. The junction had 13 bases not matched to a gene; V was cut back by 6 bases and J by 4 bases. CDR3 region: CASRNPWTGERYEQYF. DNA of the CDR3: TGTGCCAGCAGGAACCCATGGACAGGGGAAAGGTACGAGCAGTACTTC.

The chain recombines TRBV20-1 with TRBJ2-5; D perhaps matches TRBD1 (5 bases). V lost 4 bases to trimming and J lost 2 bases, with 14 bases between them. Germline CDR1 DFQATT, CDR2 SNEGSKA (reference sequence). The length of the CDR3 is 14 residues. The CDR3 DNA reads TGCAGTGCTAAGATAATGCAGGGACAAGAGACCCAGTACTTC. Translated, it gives CSAKIMQGQETQYF.

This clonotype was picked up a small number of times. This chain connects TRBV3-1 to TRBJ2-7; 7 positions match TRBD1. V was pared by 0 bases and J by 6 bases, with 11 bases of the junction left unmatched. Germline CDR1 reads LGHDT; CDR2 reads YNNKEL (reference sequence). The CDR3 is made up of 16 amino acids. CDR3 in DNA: TGTGCCAGCAGCCAAGATCATGTAAGGGGGCCCCTCGAGCAGTACTTC. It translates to CASSQDHVRGPLEQYF.

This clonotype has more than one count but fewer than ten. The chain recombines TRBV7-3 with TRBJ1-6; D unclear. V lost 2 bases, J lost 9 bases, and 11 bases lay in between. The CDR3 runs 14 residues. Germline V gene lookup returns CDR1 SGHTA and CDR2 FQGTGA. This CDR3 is CASSLRQLGSPLHF. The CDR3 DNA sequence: TGTGCCAGCAGCTTACGGCAGTTAGGTTCACCCCTCCACTTT.

The chain's CDR3 is CASSLRDVRDEQYF. Written as DNA, the CDR3 is TGTGCCAGCAGCCTCCGGGACGTGCGCGACGAGCAGTACTTC. The chain combines TRBV3-1 with TRBJ2-5; possibly TRBD1 or TRBD2 for D (5 bases each). The J call may be incorrect, as the DNA end agrees better with TRBJ2-7. The CDR3 loop spans 14 amino acids. Germline assignment: CDR1 LGHDT and CDR2 YNNKEL (reference sequence).

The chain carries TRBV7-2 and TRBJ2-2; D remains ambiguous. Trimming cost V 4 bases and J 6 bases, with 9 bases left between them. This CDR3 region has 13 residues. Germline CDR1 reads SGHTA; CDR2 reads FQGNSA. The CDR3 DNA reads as TGTGCCAGCAGCTCCGACCCCGCCGGGGAGCTGTTTTTT. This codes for CASSSDPAGELFF.

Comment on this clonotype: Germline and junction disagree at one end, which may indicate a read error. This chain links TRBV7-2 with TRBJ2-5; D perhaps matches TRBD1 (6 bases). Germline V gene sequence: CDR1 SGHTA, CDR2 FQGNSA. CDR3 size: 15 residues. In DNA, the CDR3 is TGTGTCAGCAGCTTAGGCCAGGGGACCGTAGAGACCCAGTACTTC. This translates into CVSSLGQGTVETQYF.

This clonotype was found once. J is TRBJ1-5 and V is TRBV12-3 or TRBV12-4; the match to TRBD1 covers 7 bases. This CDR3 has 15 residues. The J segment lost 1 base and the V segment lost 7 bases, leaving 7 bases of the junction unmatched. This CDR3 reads CASTAGGKSNQPQHF. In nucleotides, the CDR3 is TGTGCCAGCACCGCAGGGGGGAAAAGCAATCAGCCCCAGCATTTT.

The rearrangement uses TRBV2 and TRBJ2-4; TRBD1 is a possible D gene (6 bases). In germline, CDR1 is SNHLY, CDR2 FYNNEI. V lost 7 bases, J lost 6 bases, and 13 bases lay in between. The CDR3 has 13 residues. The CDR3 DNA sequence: TGTGCCAGCAAGGGGGAGTTGGGAAACATTCAGTACTTC. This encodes CASKGELGNIQYF.

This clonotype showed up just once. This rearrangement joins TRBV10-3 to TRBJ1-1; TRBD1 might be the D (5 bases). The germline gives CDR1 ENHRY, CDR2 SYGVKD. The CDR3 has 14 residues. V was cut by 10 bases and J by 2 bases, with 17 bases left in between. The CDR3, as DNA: TGTGCCACGGTGACCCAGGGCGAAAACACTGAAGCTTTCTTT. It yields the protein CATVTQGENTEAFF.

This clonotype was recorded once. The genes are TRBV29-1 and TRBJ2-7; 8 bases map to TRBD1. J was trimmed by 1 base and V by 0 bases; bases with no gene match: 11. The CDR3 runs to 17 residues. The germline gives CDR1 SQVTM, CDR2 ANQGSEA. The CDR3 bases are TGCAGCGTTGAAGATTATGGAGGGCAGGGGGCGTCCTACGAGCAGTACTTC. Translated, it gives CSVEDYGGQGASYEQYF.

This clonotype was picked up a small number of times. The CDR3 coding sequence is TGTGCCAGCAGCTTAAACATCGGAGAACAAGAGACCCAGTACTTC. Amino acids: CASSLNIGEQETQYF. This sequence joins TRBV7-9 and TRBJ2-5; D gene ambiguous. V was cut by 2 bases and J by 2 bases, with 12 bases left in between. The CDR3 is 15 residues long. Per germline, CDR1 SEHNR and CDR2 FQNEAQ (reference sequence).